This passage covers 22 T cell receptor beta chains from one sample sequenced in a study of blood T cell repertoires in COVID-19. Generated by immunoSEQ multiplex PCR, the TCRdb table keeps only in-frame clones and is missing some. The sample lists some 150,000 clones, about 90% occurring once. Sequencing used peripheral blood. These receptors were obtained from a man between 60 and 75 years old with acute or convalescent COVID-19.

V usage is TRBV3-1 (or the pseudogene TRBV3-2) and J usage is TRBJ2-3; 11 nucleotides agree with TRBD2. The V segment lost 4 bases and the J segment 7 bases; nucleotides outside the gene matches: 7. The CDR3 runs 15 residues. CDR1 is LGHDT, CDR2 YNNKEL, per germline (reference sequence). This chain's CDR3 is CASSLSSGGGNTQYF. The CDR3, as DNA: TGTGCCAGCAGCCTGAGTAGCGGGGGGGGGAATACGCAGTATTTT.

In its sample, this clone was seen once. This chain connects TRBV6-6 to TRBJ1-5; D remains unclear. CDR1 and CDR2 from the germline V gene are MNHNY and SVGAGI (reference sequence). Trimming removed 6 bases from V and 4 bases from J, with 10 bases in between. The length of the CDR3 is 13 residues. The CDR3 nucleotides are TGTGCCAGCAGGATGCGGGGTAATCAGCCCCAGCATTTT. Residues: CASRMRGNQPQHF.

The CDR3 sequence: CASSPREDQRPGYTF. DNA for the CDR3: TGTGCCAGCTCACCACGCGAGGATCAAAGGCCTGGCTACACCTTC. The chain carries TRBV18 and TRBJ1-2; no clear D gene. The V gene's germline CDR1 is KGHSH and CDR2 LQKENI. The CDR3 spans 15 residues. V lost 1 base, J lost 7 bases, and 16 bases lay in between.

Concerning this clone itself: The sample carries other DNA sequences with the same CDR3. The chain is built from TRBV6-5 and TRBJ1-3; 7 positions agree with TRBD1. The germline CDR1 and CDR2 sequences are MNHEY and SVGAGI. J gave up 0 bases and V 6 bases, and 5 bases lay outside the gene matches. The CDR3 runs to 15 residues. CDR3 region: CASSRGQSSGNTIYF. CDR3 sequence (DNA): TGTGCCAGCAGCCGGGGACAGAGCTCTGGAAACACCATATATTTT.

The V gene is TRBV6-2 or TRBV6-3, the J gene TRBJ2-4; 10 nucleotides line up with TRBD2. Germline loops: CDR1 MNHEY, CDR2 SVGEGT. This CDR3 has 19 amino acids. Trimming removed 0 bases from V and 6 bases from J; junction bases left unmatched: 14. The CDR3 loop reads CASSYSGSGGPWGPNIQYF. The CDR3 bases are TGTGCCAGCAGTTACTCGGGTAGCGGGGGGCCCTGGGGCCCAAACATTCAGTACTTC.

The chain uses TRBV3-1 (or the pseudogene TRBV3-2) and TRBJ2-3; 10 bases are a match to TRBD2. CDR3 length: 17 amino acids. Germline V CDR1 and CDR2: LGHDT, YNNKEL (reference sequence). The V gene end was trimmed by 4 bases and the J gene end by 2 bases; junction bases not matched to a gene: 9. The CDR3 bases are TGTGCCAGCAGCCTCCTAGCGGGGGACGGCTACACAGATACGCAGTATTTT. Its protein is CASSLLAGDGYTDTQYF.

The chain uses TRBV30 and TRBJ2-1; D is possibly TRBD2 (6 bases). Trimming left V 4 bases short and J 8 bases short, with 15 bases between. This CDR3 is 13 amino acids long. The germline CDR1 and CDR2 sequences are GTSNPN and SVGIG (reference sequence). CDR3 nucleotide sequence: TGTGCCTGGACCGGGACTGTACCCCATGAGCAGTTCTTC. Translated: CAWTGTVPHEQFF.

The chain uses TRBV3-1 (or the pseudogene TRBV3-2) and TRBJ1-4; 7 nucleotides line up with TRBD1. Germline assignment: CDR1 LGHDT and CDR2 YNNKEL (reference sequence). J lost 6 bases, V lost 6 bases, and 7 bases had no gene match. This CDR3 spans 14 amino acids. The CDR3 reads CASRLQGSDEKLFF. CDR3 nucleotide sequence: TGTGCCAGCAGACTACAGGGGTCTGATGAAAAACTGTTTTTT.

This chain links TRBV7-9 with TRBJ2-4; TRBD2 might be the D (6 bases). Deletions cut 3 bases from V and 6 bases from J, with 18 bases between. Germline-derived CDR1 and CDR2 are SEHNR and FQNEAQ (reference sequence). This CDR3 is built from 16 residues. This CDR3 reads CASSLGSLGGINIQYF. For the CDR3, the DNA is TGTGCCAGCAGCTTGGGGTCCCTTGGGGGGATAAACATTCAGTACTTC. The full variable domain, in which reference TRBV7-9 and TRBJ2-4 provide the parts outside the CDR3, is DTGVSQNPRHKITKRGQNVTFRCDPISEHNRLYWYRQTLGQGPEFLTYFQNEAQLEKSRLLSDRFSAERPKGSFSTLEIQRTEQGDSAMYLCASSLGSLGGINIQYFGAGTRLSVL.

The rearrangement links TRBV11-2 to TRBJ2-7; D ambiguous. The V end lost 5 bases, the J end lost 6 bases, and 14 bases lay between the germline ends. The CDR3 length is 13 residues. Germline assignment: CDR1 SGHAT and CDR2 FQNNGV. Here the CDR3 DNA reads TGTGCCAGCAGCCACCGACACTCCGCCGAGCAGTACTTC. Translation gives CASSHRHSAEQYF.

This chain links TRBV18 with TRBJ1-4, with a tentative D call TRBD1 (6 bases). Germline values: CDR1 KGHSH, CDR2 LQKENI. The CDR3 is 15 amino acids. Trimming left V 2 bases short and J 4 bases short, with 11 bases between. The DNA of the CDR3 is TGTGCCAGCTCACCAAGGGACAACGGTAATGAAAAACTGTTTTTT. Protein product: CASSPRDNGNEKLFF.

The chain links TRBV7-2 to TRBJ1-5; no firm D call. CDR1 and CDR2 (germline): SGHTA, FQGNSA. The CDR3 has 15 residues. With 2 bases removed from V and 3 bases from J, the gap between germline ends came to 11 bases. DNA for the CDR3: TGTGCCAGCAGCTTACCCCCCGGGGTCAATCAGCCCCAGCATTTT. This sequence encodes CASSLPPGVNQPQHF. The entire variable domain, with the rest obtained from reference TRBV7-2 and TRBJ1-5, is as follows: GAGVSQSPSNKVTEKGKDVELRCDPISGHTALYWYRQSLGQGLEFLIYFQGNSAPDKSGLPSDRFSAERTGGSVSTLTIQRTQQEDSAVYLCASSLPPGVNQPQHFGDGTRLSIL.

The rearrangement uses TRBV11-2 and TRBJ1-2, with a tentative D call TRBD1 (5 bases). The germline V and J ends were trimmed by 0 bases and 1 base, with 12 bases remaining between them. This CDR3 has 16 residues. From germline, CDR1 is SGHAT and CDR2 FQNNGV. The DNA of the CDR3 is TGTGCCAGCAGCTTAGATCAGGGTTCATTTAACTATGGCTACACCTTC. The encoded protein is CASSLDQGSFNYGYTF.

The chain carries TRBV6-1 and TRBJ1-2; perhaps TRBD1 as D (6 bases). The CDR3 loop spans 15 amino acids. Trimming pared 1 base from V and 4 bases from J, leaving 13 bases between. Germline V lookup: CDR1 MNHNS, CDR2 SASEGT. CDR3 region: CASSEDRVGPYGYTF. In nucleotides, the CDR3 is TGTGCCAGCAGTGAAGACAGGGTTGGCCCCTATGGCTACACCTTC.

The chain has TRBV6-5 and TRBJ2-1; 11 bases align to TRBD1. With 5 bases clipped from V and 7 bases from J, the junction kept 7 bases outside the gene matches. The CDR3 runs 15 residues. The germline V gene encodes CDR1 MNHEY and CDR2 SVGAGI. CDR3 bases: TGTGCCAGCAGTACCACCGGGACAGGGGGTAATGAGCAGTTCTTC. It translates to CASSTTGTGGNEQFF.

The CDR3 spells CASRAEAEAFF. In DNA, the CDR3 is TGCGCCAGCAGGGCGGAGGCTGAAGCTTTCTTT. V and J are TRBV5-1 and TRBJ1-1; D gene uncertain. Germline V gives CDR1 SGHRS, CDR2 YFSETQ. The CDR3 extends over 11 amino acids. The V and J ends lost 5 bases and 6 bases respectively, with 8 bases between them.

The chain couples TRBV7-9 to TRBJ2-2, with TRBD2 matching 7 bases. The trim removed 2 bases at V and 1 base at J, leaving 4 bases unmatched. The CDR3 is 16 amino acids. Germline CDR1 reads SEHNR; CDR2 reads FQNEAQ (reference sequence). The CDR3 is CASSLFTGGNTGELFF. CDR3 bases: TGTGCCAGCAGCTTATTTACGGGGGGGAACACCGGGGAGCTGTTTTTT.

The CDR3 bases are TGCGCCAGCAGCTTCTGGACAGGGACCTACGAGCAGTACTTC. It yields the protein CASSFWTGTYEQYF. V and J are TRBV5-1 and TRBJ2-7, with 8 bases matching TRBD1. J was trimmed by 2 bases and V by 2 bases; bases with no gene match: 3. In germline, CDR1 is SGHRS, CDR2 YFSETQ. The CDR3 spans 14 residues.

This chain uses TRBV11-1 with TRBJ1-1; a weak D match, TRBD1 (5 bases). Between the trimmed V and J ends, which lost 2 bases and 2 bases, there was a span of 9 bases. This CDR3 is built from 14 residues. Germline lookup yields CDR1 SGHAT and CDR2 FQDESV (reference sequence). The chain's CDR3 is CASSLRGENTEAFF. The DNA of the CDR3 is TGTGCCAGCAGCTTAAGGGGTGAAAACACTGAAGCTTTCTTT.

This chain connects TRBV5-8 to TRBJ2-1; TRBD2 agrees at 11 bases. This CDR3 spans 15 amino acids. Germline values: CDR1 SGHTS, CDR2 YDEGEE. Trimming cost V 0 bases and J 6 bases; bases outside gene matches: 2. CDR3 bases: TGTGCCAGCAGCTTGGGACTAGCGGGGACCAATGAGCAGTTCTTC. Amino acids: CASSLGLAGTNEQFF.

The chain joins TRBV3-1 (or the pseudogene TRBV3-2) to TRBJ2-7; 9 nucleotides align to TRBD1. V lost 4 bases and J lost 13; bases outside the gene matches: 11. The germline V gene encodes CDR1 LGHDT and CDR2 YNNKEL (reference sequence). The CDR3 runs 13 residues. The CDR3 nucleotides are TGTGCCAGCAGCCCCGGAAAGACAGGGGGGTACTACTTC. Encoded protein: CASSPGKTGGYYF.

The chain recombines TRBV7-2 with TRBJ2-1; 11 bases align to TRBD2. The CDR3 is 17 residues long. With V trimmed by 1 base and J by 7 bases, 9 bases remained unmatched. Germline V lookup: CDR1 SGHTA, CDR2 FQGNSA. The CDR3 coding sequence is TGTGCCAGCAGCTTAGTTAGTAGCGGGGGGGCCCGAAATGAGCAGTTCTTC. Amino acids: CASSLVSSGGARNEQFF.